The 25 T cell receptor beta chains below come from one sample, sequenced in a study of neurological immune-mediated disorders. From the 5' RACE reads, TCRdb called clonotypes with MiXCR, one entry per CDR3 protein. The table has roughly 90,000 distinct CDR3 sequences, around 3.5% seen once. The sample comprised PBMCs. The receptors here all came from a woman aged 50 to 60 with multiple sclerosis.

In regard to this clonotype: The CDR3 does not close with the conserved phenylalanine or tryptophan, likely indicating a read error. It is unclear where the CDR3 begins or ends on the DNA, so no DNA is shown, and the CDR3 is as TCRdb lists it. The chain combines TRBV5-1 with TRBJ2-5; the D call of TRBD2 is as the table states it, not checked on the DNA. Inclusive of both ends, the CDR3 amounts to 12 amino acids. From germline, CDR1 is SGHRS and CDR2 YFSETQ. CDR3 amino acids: CASFTSFETQYL.

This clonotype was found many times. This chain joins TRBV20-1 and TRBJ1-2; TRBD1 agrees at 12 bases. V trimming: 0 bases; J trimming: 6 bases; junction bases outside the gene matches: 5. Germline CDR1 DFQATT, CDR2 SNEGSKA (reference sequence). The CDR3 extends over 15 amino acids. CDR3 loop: CSARDWDRGRDGYTF. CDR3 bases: TGCAGTGCTAGAGATTGGGACAGGGGGCGCGATGGCTACACCTTC.

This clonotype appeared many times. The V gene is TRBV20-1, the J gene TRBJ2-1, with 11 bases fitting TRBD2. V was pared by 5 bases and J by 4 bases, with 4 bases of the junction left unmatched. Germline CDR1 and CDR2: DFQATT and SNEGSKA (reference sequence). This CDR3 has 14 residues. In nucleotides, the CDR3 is TGCAGTGCTCGTAGCGGGGGGGTTTACAATGAGCAGTTCTTC. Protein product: CSARSGGVYNEQFF.

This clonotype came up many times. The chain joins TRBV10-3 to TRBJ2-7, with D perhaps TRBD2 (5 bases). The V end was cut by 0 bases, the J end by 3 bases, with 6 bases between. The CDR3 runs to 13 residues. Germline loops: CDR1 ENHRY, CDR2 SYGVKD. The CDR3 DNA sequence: TGTGCCATCAGTGAGTCCCGGGACTACGAGCAGTACTTC. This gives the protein CAISESRDYEQYF.

In DNA, the CDR3 is TGTGCCAGCAGCTTGATCCCTCAGAGCAATGAGCAGTTCTTC. Protein sequence: CASSLIPQSNEQFF. The genes are TRBV5-4 and TRBJ2-1; no clear D. V lost 1 base to trimming and J lost 6 bases, with 11 bases between them. Germline V CDR1 and CDR2: SGHNT, YYREEE (reference sequence). The CDR3 extends over 14 amino acids. Based on the CDR3 plus reference TRBV5-4 and TRBJ2-1, the full variable domain is ETGVTQSPTHLIKTRGQQVTLRCSSQSGHNTVSWYQQALGQGPQFIFQYYREEENGRGNFPPRFSGLQFPNYSSELNVNALELDDSALYLCASSLIPQSNEQFFGPGTRLTVL.

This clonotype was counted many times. DNA of the CDR3: TGCAGTGCTGCCGGGACAGGGGACGCGGTTGAGCAGTTCTTC. It encodes CSAAGTGDAVEQFF. The chain employs TRBV20-1 and TRBJ2-1, with 10 nucleotides matching TRBD1. The length of the CDR3 is 14 residues. Trimming took 5 bases from V and 9 from J; bases not matched to a gene: 10. Germline assignment: CDR1 DFQATT and CDR2 SNEGSKA (reference sequence).

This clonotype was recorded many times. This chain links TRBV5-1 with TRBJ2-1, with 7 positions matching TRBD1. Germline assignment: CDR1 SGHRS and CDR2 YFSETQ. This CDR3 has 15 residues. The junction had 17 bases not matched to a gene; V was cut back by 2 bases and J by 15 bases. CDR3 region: CASSFGQVHFPVRFF. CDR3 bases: TGCGCCAGCAGCTTTGGACAGGTGCATTTCCCGGTGCGGTTCTTC. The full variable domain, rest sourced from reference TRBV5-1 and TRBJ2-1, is KAGVTQTPRYLIKTRGQQVTLSCSPISGHRSVSWYQQTPGQGLQFLFEYFSETQRNKGNFPGRFSGRQFSNSRSEMNVSTLELGDSALYLCASSFGQVHFPVRFFGPGTRLTVL.

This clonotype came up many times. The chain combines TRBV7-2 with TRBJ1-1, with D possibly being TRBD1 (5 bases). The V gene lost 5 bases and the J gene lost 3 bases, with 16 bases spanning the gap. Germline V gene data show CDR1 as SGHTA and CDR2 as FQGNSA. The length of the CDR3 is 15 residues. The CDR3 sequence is CASSRDAWGDTEAFF. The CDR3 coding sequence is TGTGCCAGCAGCCGGGACGCCTGGGGGGACACTGAAGCTTTCTTT. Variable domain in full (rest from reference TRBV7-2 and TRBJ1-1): GAGVSQSPSNKVTEKGKDVELRCDPISGHTALYWYRQSLGQGLEFLIYFQGNSAPDKSGLPSDRFSAERTGGSVSTLTIQRTQQEDSAVYLCASSRDAWGDTEAFFGQGTRLTVV.

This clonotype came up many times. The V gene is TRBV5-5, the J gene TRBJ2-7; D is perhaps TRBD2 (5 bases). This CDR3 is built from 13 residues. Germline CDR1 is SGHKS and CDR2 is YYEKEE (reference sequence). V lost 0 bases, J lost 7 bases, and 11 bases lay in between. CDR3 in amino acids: CASSLVGKAEQYF. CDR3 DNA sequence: TGTGCCAGCAGCTTGGTCGGGAAAGCGGAGCAGTACTTC.

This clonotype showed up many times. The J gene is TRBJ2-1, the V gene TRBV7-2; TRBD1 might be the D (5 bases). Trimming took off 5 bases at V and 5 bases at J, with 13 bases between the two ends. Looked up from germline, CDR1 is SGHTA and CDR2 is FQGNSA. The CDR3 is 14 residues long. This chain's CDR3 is CASSRSPGNNEQFF. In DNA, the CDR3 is TGTGCCAGCAGCCGAAGTCCAGGGAACAATGAGCAGTTCTTC. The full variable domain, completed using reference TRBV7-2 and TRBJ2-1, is GAGVSQSPSNKVTEKGKDVELRCDPISGHTALYWYRQSLGQGLEFLIYFQGNSAPDKSGLPSDRFSAERTGGSVSTLTIQRTQQEDSAVYLCASSRSPGNNEQFFGPGTRLTVL.

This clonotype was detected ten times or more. CDR3 nucleotides: TGCGCCAGCAGCCAAGGCGGCGGGGGGGTCTACGAGCAGTACTTC. Amino acids: CASSQGGGGVYEQYF. The J gene is TRBJ2-7, the V gene TRBV4-3; 9 bases fit TRBD2. The length of the CDR3 is 15 residues. CDR1 is LGHNA and CDR2 is YSLEER in the germline V gene. The V segment lost 1 base and the J segment 3 bases; nucleotides outside the gene matches: 4.

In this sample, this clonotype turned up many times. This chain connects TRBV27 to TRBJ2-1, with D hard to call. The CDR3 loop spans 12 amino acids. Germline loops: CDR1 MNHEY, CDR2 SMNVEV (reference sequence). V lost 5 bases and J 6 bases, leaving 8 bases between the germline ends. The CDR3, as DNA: TGTGCCAGCAGTCATCCGCCCAATGAGCAGTTCTTC. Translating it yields CASSHPPNEQFF.

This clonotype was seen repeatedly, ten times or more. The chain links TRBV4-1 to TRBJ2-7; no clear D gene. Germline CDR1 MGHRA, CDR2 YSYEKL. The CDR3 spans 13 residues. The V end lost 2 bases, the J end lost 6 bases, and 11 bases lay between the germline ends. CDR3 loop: CASSQLQTREQYF. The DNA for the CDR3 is TGCGCCAGCAGCCAACTCCAGACCCGCGAGCAGTACTTC.

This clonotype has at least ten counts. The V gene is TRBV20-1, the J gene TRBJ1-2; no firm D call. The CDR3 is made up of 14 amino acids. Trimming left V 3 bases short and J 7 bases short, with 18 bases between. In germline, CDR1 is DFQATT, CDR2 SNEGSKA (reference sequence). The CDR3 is CSARRVAAGSGYTF. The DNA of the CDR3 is TGCAGTGCTAGGCGGGTGGCGGCAGGCTCTGGCTACACCTTC.

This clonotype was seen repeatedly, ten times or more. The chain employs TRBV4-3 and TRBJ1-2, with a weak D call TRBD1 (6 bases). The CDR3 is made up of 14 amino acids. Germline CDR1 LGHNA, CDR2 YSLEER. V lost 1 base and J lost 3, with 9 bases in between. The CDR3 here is CASSQGDMHYGYTF. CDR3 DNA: TGCGCCAGCAGCCAAGGGGACATGCACTATGGCTACACCTTC.

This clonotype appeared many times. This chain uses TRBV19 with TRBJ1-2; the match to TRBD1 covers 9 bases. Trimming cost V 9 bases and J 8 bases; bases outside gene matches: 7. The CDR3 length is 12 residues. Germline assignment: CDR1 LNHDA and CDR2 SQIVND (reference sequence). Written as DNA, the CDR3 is TGTGCCAGCCTACAGGGGGCGGACGGCTACACCTTC. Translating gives CASLQGADGYTF.

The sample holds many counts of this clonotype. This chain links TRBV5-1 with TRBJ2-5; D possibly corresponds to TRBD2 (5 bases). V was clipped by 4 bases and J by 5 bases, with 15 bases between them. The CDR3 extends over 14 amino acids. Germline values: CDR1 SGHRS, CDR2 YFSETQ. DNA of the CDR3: TGCGCCAGCAGCAGTAGCGTAGGGCGGGAGACCCAGTACTTC. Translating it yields CASSSSVGRETQYF.

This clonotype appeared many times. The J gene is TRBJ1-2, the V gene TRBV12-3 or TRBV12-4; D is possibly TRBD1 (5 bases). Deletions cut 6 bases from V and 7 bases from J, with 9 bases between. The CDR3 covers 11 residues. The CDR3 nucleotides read TGTGCCAGCAGACTGGGGGTTGGCTACACCTTC. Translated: CASRLGVGYTF.

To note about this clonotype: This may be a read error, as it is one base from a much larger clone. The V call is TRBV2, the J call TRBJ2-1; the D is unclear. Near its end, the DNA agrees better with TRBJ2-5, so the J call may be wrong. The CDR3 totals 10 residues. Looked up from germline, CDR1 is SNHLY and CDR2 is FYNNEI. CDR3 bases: TGTGCCAGCAGTGGATTAATCCAGTACTTC. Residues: CASSGLIQYF.

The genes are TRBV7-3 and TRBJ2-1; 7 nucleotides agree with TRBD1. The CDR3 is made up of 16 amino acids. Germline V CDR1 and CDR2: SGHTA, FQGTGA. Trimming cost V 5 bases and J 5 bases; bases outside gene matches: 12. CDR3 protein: CASSEQGLRLDNEQFF. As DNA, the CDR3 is TGTGCCAGCAGCGAACAGGGGTTGAGGCTCGACAATGAGCAGTTCTTC.

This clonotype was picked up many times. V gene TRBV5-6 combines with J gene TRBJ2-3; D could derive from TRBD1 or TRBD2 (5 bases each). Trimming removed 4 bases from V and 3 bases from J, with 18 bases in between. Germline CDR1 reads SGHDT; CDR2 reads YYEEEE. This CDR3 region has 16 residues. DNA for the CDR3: TGTGCCAGCAGCGGGTTAGGGGCGAGGGAGACAGATACGCAGTATTTT. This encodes CASSGLGARETDTQYF.

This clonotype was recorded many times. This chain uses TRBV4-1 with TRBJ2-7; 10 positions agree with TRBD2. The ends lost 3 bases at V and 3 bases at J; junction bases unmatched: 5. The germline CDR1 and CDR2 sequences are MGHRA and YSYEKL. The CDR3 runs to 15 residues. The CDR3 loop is CASSQEGLANYEQYF. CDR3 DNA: TGCGCCAGCAGCCAGGAGGGACTAGCGAACTACGAGCAGTACTTC.

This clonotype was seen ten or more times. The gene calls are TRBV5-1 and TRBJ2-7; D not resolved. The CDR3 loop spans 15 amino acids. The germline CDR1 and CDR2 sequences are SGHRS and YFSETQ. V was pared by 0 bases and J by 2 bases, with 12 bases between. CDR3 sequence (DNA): TGCGCCAGCAGCTTGGGGTCCATGGCACCCTACGAGCAGTACTTC. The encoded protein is CASSLGSMAPYEQYF. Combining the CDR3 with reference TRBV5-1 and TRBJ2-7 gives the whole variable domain KAGVTQTPRYLIKTRGQQVTLSCSPISGHRSVSWYQQTPGQGLQFLFEYFSETQRNKGNFPGRFSGRQFSNSRSEMNVSTLELGDSALYLCASSLGSMAPYEQYFGPGTRLTVT.

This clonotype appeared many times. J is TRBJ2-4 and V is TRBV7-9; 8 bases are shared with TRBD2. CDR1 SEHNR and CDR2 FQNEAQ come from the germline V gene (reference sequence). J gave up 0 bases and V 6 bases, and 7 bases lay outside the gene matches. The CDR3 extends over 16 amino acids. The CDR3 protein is CASRETSALAKNIQYF. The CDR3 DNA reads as TGTGCCAGCAGGGAGACTAGCGCGCTAGCCAAAAACATTCAGTACTTC.

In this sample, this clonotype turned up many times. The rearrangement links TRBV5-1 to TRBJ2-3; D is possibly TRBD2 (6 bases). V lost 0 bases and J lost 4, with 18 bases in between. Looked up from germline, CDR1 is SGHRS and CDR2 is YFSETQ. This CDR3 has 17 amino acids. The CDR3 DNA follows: TGCGCCAGCAGCTTGGATGGAGGCGGGGCCCGGGCAGATACGCAGTATTTT. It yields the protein CASSLDGGGARADTQYF.